Below, 30 T cell receptor beta chains from the same sample are listed, as sequenced in a study of blood T cells in healthy people across ages. The use of a sample-barcoded 5' primer and a J-beta primer mix characterized a second PCR of roughly 6 to 11 cycles. TCRdb re-analysed the 5' RACE reads in MiXCR, keeping a single row per CDR3 protein. This table holds 1.2 million to 1.5 million distinct CDR3 sequences, about 40% found once. Sequenced input: blood. The receptors shown here come from a woman between 18 and 29 years old in good health.

This clonotype was observed a few times. The V gene is TRBV2, the J gene TRBJ2-5; 11 bases fit TRBD1. Unmatched junction bases numbered 3, after V lost 5 bases and J lost 1 base. The germline V gene has CDR1 SNHLY and CDR2 FYNNEI. CDR3 length: 15 residues. The CDR3 is CASSTGTGGQETQYF. CDR3 nucleotides: TGTGCCAGCAGTACCGGGACAGGGGGCCAAGAGACCCAGTACTTC.

This clonotype occurred a few times. This rearrangement joins TRBV7-9 to TRBJ2-7; D gene ambiguous. There are 14 residues in the CDR3. Germline values: CDR1 SEHNR, CDR2 FQNEAQ (reference sequence). The V and J ends lost 8 bases and 0 bases respectively, with 14 bases between them. CDR3 in amino acids: CASQFRAHSYEQYF. The CDR3 DNA is TGTGCCAGCCAGTTTAGGGCCCACTCCTACGAGCAGTACTTC.

The V gene is TRBV6-5, the J gene TRBJ1-2; a possible D gene is TRBD1 (5 bases). CDR3 length equals 14 residues. The V end was cut by 6 bases, the J end by 1 base, with 12 bases between. In germline, CDR1 is MNHEY, CDR2 SVGAGI. The CDR3, as DNA: TGTGCCAGCAGCCCGGGGGAGGATAACTATGGCTACACCTTC. It codes for CASSPGEDNYGYTF.

About this clonotype itself: Being one base from a much bigger clone, this may be a read error. The chain employs TRBV10-3 and TRBJ2-6; D is uncertain. CDR3 length equals 12 residues. V was pared by 10 bases and J by 0 bases, with 4 bases between. Germline V gene sequence: CDR1 ENHRY, CDR2 SYGVKD. CDR3 amino acids: CATCSGANVLTF. CDR3 DNA: TGTGCCACCTGCTCTGGGGCCAACGTCCTGACTTTC.

J is TRBJ2-4 and V is TRBV20-1; 9 bases are a match to TRBD1. The assigned J gene may be wrong: the sequence end matches TRBJ2-7 better. This CDR3 is built from 13 residues. Germline CDR1 DFQATT, CDR2 SNEGSKA (reference sequence). The CDR3 sequence is CSAETGGRDEQYF. The CDR3 nucleotides read TGCAGTGCTGAGACAGGGGGTAGAGACGAGCAGTACTTC.

The table lists this clonotype with a count of one. Relative to the germline gene, one junction end is altered; a read error may explain this. This chain uses TRBV2 with TRBJ2-1, with 7 bases fitting TRBD2. The CDR3 is 16 amino acids. The germline V gene encodes CDR1 SNHLY and CDR2 FYNNEI. The CDR3 loop is CTSRASPSGTYNEQFF. CDR3 in DNA: TGTACCAGCAGGGCCTCCCCTAGCGGAACCTACAATGAGCAGTTCTTC.

This clonotype was counted only a few times. The chain combines TRBV2 with TRBJ2-3; TRBD2 matches 8 bases. Germline CDR1 SNHLY, CDR2 FYNNEI. J gave up 5 bases and V 5 bases, and 0 bases lay outside the gene matches. The CDR3 runs 12 residues. The CDR3 region is CASSREGDTQYF. The DNA for the CDR3 is TGTGCCAGCAGTCGGGAGGGAGATACGCAGTATTTT.

The chain joins TRBV29-1 to TRBJ2-1, with 11 bases aligning to TRBD1. The closer fit of TRBJ2-7 to the DNA end suggests the J call may be wrong. The germline V gene encodes CDR1 SQVTM and CDR2 ANQGSEA. CDR3 length: 14 amino acids. This CDR3 reads CSVGTGGSYNEQYF. CDR3 coding DNA: TGCAGCGTTGGGACAGGGGGCTCCTACAATGAGCAGTACTTC.

The gene calls are TRBV6-1 and TRBJ2-1, with D maybe TRBD1 (5 bases). V lost 2 bases and J lost 0, with 11 bases in between. The CDR3 is made up of 16 amino acids. Germline-derived CDR1 and CDR2 are MNHNS and SASEGT. The CDR3 nucleotides are TGTGCCAGCAGTGAAACGACAGTTCTCTCCTACAATGAGCAGTTCTTC. Translation gives CASSETTVLSYNEQFF.

The V gene is TRBV10-3, the J gene TRBJ1-2; D is undetermined. V was clipped by 9 bases and J by 4 bases, with 15 bases between them. The CDR3 is 13 amino acids. Germline values: CDR1 ENHRY, CDR2 SYGVKD. This CDR3 is CAIKNRVTYGYTF. CDR3 DNA sequence: TGTGCCATTAAAAATAGGGTGACCTATGGCTACACCTTC.

V is TRBV2 and J is TRBJ1-2; TRBD1 matches 7 bases. With 3 bases clipped from V and 3 bases from J, the junction kept 4 bases outside the gene matches. Germline V lookup: CDR1 SNHLY, CDR2 FYNNEI. CDR3 length: 14 amino acids. The CDR3 DNA reads TGTGCCAGCAGTGAGGGGGGACAGTACTATGGCTACACCTTC. It translates to CASSEGGQYYGYTF.

This clonotype was seen repeatedly, ten times or more. The chain carries TRBV6-1 and TRBJ2-7, with 7 bases lining up with TRBD1. This CDR3 has 14 residues. Germline values: CDR1 MNHNS, CDR2 SASEGT. The J segment lost 0 bases and the V segment lost 5 bases, leaving 4 bases of the junction unmatched. The CDR3 protein is CASSQRDSSYEQYF. In DNA, the CDR3 is TGTGCCAGCAGTCAAAGGGACAGCTCCTACGAGCAGTACTTC.

The rearrangement links TRBV29-1 to TRBJ2-3, with D perhaps matching TRBD1 (6 bases). Deletions cut 4 bases from V and 1 base from J, with 15 bases between. Germline CDR1 and CDR2: SQVTM and ANQGSEA. The CDR3 length is 15 residues. For the CDR3, the DNA is TGCAGCGTTGCCTCACTGGCAGGGGGCACAGATACGCAGTATTTT. It translates to CSVASLAGGTDTQYF.

This clonotype appeared a few times. V and J are TRBV24-1 and TRBJ2-7, with 7 bases lining up with TRBD1. The CDR3 contains 13 residues. V lost 7 bases and J lost 1; bases outside the gene matches: 3. Germline V CDR1 and CDR2: KGHDR, SFDVKD. The CDR3 DNA follows: TGTGCCACCAGATCAGGGGGATCCTACGAGCAGTACTTC. It codes for CATRSGGSYEQYF.

The chain is built from TRBV28 and TRBJ1-2, with 10 bases matching TRBD1. The CDR3 contains 14 residues. Germline V gene sequence: CDR1 MDHEN, CDR2 SYDVKM. The J segment lost 4 bases and the V segment lost 5 bases, leaving 4 bases of the junction unmatched. Here the CDR3 DNA reads TGTGCCAGCAGTAGGGACAGGGGTCTCTATGGCTACACCTTC. Its translation is CASSRDRGLYGYTF.

This sequence joins TRBV11-2 and TRBJ2-7; D gene unclear. This CDR3 has 11 residues. The V gene's germline CDR1 is SGHAT and CDR2 FQNNGV. The ends were cut back, 1 base at V and 9 bases at J, with 7 bases in the middle. Written as DNA, the CDR3 is TGTGCCAGCAGCTTAGGTGAAGTGCAGTACTTC. It specifies CASSLGEVQYF. Full variable domain (remainder filled in from reference TRBV11-2 and TRBJ2-7): EAGVAQSPRYKIIEKRQSVAFWCNPISGHATLYWYQQILGQGPKLLIQFQNNGVVDDSQLPKDRFSAERLKGVDSTLKIQPAKLEDSAVYLCASSLGEVQYFGPGTRLTVT.

The chain has TRBV7-9 and TRBJ2-1; 11 nucleotides line up with TRBD2. The CDR3 runs 19 residues. The J segment lost 4 bases and the V segment lost 5 bases, leaving 16 bases of the junction unmatched. Germline V gene lookup returns CDR1 SEHNR and CDR2 FQNEAQ (reference sequence). CDR3 protein: CASSLGLAERLTVYNEQFF. The CDR3 nucleotides are TGTGCCAGCAGCCTGGGACTAGCGGAGCGCCTTACGGTTTACAATGAGCAGTTCTTC.

The gene calls are TRBV6-1 and TRBJ2-3; unclear D gene. The CDR3 has 13 amino acids. Trimming stripped 4 bases from V and 6 bases from J, with 11 bases between. From germline, CDR1 is MNHNS and CDR2 SASEGT. The CDR3: CASSGGKRDTQYF. The CDR3 nucleotides are TGTGCCAGCAGTGGAGGAAAGAGGGATACGCAGTATTTT.

This clonotype was detected only a few times. The rearrangement joins TRBV7-9 to TRBJ1-1; D call uncertain. V lost 8 bases and J lost 1, with 5 bases in between. The CDR3 is made up of 11 amino acids. Germline loops: CDR1 SEHNR, CDR2 FQNEAQ (reference sequence). This CDR3 is CASEGNTEAFF. The CDR3 bases are TGTGCCAGCGAGGGGAACACTGAAGCTTTCTTT.

The rearrangement links TRBV7-6 to TRBJ1-1; D gene unclear. Trimming shortened V by 2 bases and J by 5 bases, and 18 bases separated the two germline ends. The CDR3 consists of 16 residues. Germline CDR1 is SGHVS and CDR2 is FNYEAQ. CDR3: CASSLNPGLGVTEAFF. The CDR3 region has the DNA TGTGCCAGCAGCTTAAATCCCGGGCTCGGTGTGACTGAAGCTTTCTTT.

This chain links TRBV2 with TRBJ1-1; no firm D call. The CDR3 has 19 residues. V was cut by 2 bases and J by 1 base, with 23 bases left in between. CDR1 is SNHLY and CDR2 is FYNNEI in the germline V gene. This CDR3 reads CASSELSGPKSLTNTEAFF. CDR3 sequence (DNA): TGTGCCAGCAGTGAATTAAGTGGTCCTAAGTCCCTAACGAACACTGAAGCTTTCTTT.

The J gene is TRBJ1-4, the V gene TRBV6-6; no clear D. Germline V gene lookup returns CDR1 MNHNY and CDR2 SVGAGI (reference sequence). The length of the CDR3 is 14 residues. V was cut by 5 bases and J by 4 bases, with 11 bases left in between. The CDR3 region is CASSQLDRNEKLFF. DNA for the CDR3: TGTGCCAGCAGTCAACTAGACCGTAATGAAAAACTGTTTTTT.

The sample holds a few counts of this clonotype. The chain recombines TRBV6-5 with TRBJ2-7; TRBD2 matches at 12 bases. V was clipped by 6 bases and J by 6 bases; unmatched bases: 6. The CDR3 has 14 amino acids. Germline loops: CDR1 MNHEY, CDR2 SVGAGI. This chain's CDR3 is CASSPTSGRSEQYF. Written as DNA, the CDR3 is TGTGCCAGCAGCCCGACTAGCGGGAGATCCGAGCAGTACTTC.

This chain uses TRBV7-8 with TRBJ2-1; perhaps TRBD2 as D (6 bases). The ends were cut back, 5 bases at V and 5 bases at J, with 16 bases in the middle. Per the germline V gene, CDR1 is SGHVS and CDR2 is FQNEAQ. This CDR3 is 15 amino acids long. In nucleotides, the CDR3 is TGTGCCAGCAGCACAACGGGGGTTTCCCACAATGAGCAGTTCTTC. Its translation is CASSTTGVSHNEQFF.

The rearrangement uses TRBV29-1 and TRBJ1-1; D is undetermined. The V and J ends lost 7 bases and 2 bases respectively, with 17 bases between them. This CDR3 contains 14 residues. CDR1 is SQVTM and CDR2 is ANQGSEA in the germline V gene. The CDR3 DNA reads as TGCAGCGCCGAATCCCGGGAATCAAACACTGAAGCTTTCTTT. Its protein product is CSAESRESNTEAFF. The whole variable domain, remainder taken from reference TRBV29-1 and TRBJ1-1, is SAVISQKPSRDICQRGTSLTIQCQVDSQVTMMFWYRQQPGQSLTLIATANQGSEATYESGFVIDKFPISRPNLTFSTLTVSNMSPEDSSIYLCSAESRESNTEAFFGQGTRLTVV.

The chain employs TRBV12-3 or TRBV12-4 and TRBJ1-4, with D possibly being TRBD1 (5 bases). The CDR3 sequence is 11 residues long. V dropped 1 base and J dropped 13 bases, with 7 bases sitting between them. CDR3 coding DNA: TGTGCCAGCAGTTTAGGGGGGGTACTGTTTTTT. Translated: CASSLGGVLFF.

This clonotype was found a few times. The chain joins TRBV5-1 to TRBJ2-3; D gene uncertain. V was shortened by 0 bases and J by 2 bases, with 10 bases between the two germline ends. Germline V gives CDR1 SGHRS, CDR2 YFSETQ. CDR3 length: 15 amino acids. In DNA form, the CDR3 reads TGCGCCAGCAGCTTGGTGGTCAAAAACACAGATACGCAGTATTTT. It encodes CASSLVVKNTDTQYF.

This clonotype appeared a few times. The genes are TRBV20-1 and TRBJ1-2, with D hard to call. V lost 1 base to trimming and J lost 6 bases, with 15 bases between them. Germline V gene sequence: CDR1 DFQATT, CDR2 SNEGSKA (reference sequence). This CDR3 is 14 amino acids long. The CDR3 coding sequence is TGCAGTGCTAGAGTGCCCGGTACAAGCGATGGCTACACCTTC. This translates into CSARVPGTSDGYTF.

A few counts support this clonotype. V and J are TRBV27 and TRBJ2-3, with 12 bases fitting TRBD2. CDR3 length equals 19 residues. CDR1 is MNHEY and CDR2 is SMNVEV in the germline V gene (reference sequence). The V segment lost 4 bases and the J segment 0 bases; nucleotides outside the gene matches: 11. CDR3 residues: CASSSATSGGPTSTDTQYF. For the CDR3, the DNA is TGTGCCAGCAGTTCCGCGACTAGCGGGGGACCCACTAGCACAGATACGCAGTATTTT.

The V gene is TRBV7-8, the J gene TRBJ2-1; the match to TRBD2 covers 9 bases. The CDR3 sequence is 13 residues long. Trimming took 5 bases from V and 8 from J; bases not matched to a gene: 4. The germline V gene has CDR1 SGHVS and CDR2 FQNEAQ. In DNA, the CDR3 is TGTGCCAGCAGCGAGGGACTAGCCTATGAGCAGTTCTTC. Translation gives CASSEGLAYEQFF.